This T cell receptor (beta chain) comes out of a study of Ad26.COV2.S vaccination and SARS-CoV-2 variants. Some clones are missing from TCRdb's copy, which holds only in-frame ones; the method was immunoSEQ multiplex PCR. The data contain 360,000 or so clones, about 91% of them singletons. Stated treatment: some 20 received Ad26.COV2.S at low or high dose, single or two shots; 5 received placebo; per-sample allocation not given. Day 63 after the first vaccine or placebo injection was the time point for sampling. Participants' vaccine, an Ad26 vector, delivered Wuhan-strain SARS-CoV-2 spike. Germline V CDR1 and CDR2: LGHDT, YNNKEL (reference sequence). This CDR3 is built from 14 residues. V lost 1 base and J 6 bases, leaving 9 bases between the germline ends.

Sequencing used peripheral blood, obtained in a trial of Ad26.COV2.S vaccine versus placebo. This clonotype was obtained from a person aged 18-65 years who received the Ad26.COV2.S COVID-19 vaccine or a placebo. The chain uses TRBV3-1 (or the pseudogene TRBV3-2) and TRBJ2-2, with D possibly matching TRBD2 (6 bases). The CDR3 coding sequence is TGTGCCAGCAGCCAAGTTGCGGGGTCCGGGGAGCTGTTTTTT. Residues: CASSQVAGSGELFF.